Each of the 19 T cell receptor beta chains below was sequenced from the same sample in a study of human T cells and chemical hapten exposure. Indicated time point: pre-sensitization, week 0. Described treatment: therapeutic diphenylcyclopropenone sensitization with weekly scalp DPC. One entry per CDR3 protein results from TCRdb running MiXCR on the RACE reads. Found here are roughly 100,000 distinct CDR3 sequences, about 12% of them singletons; the top ten hold about 1.6%. The sequencing used whole blood, collected in connection with sensitization to the hapten diphenylcyclopropenone (DPC). The receptors here all came from a woman in her forties or fifties with alopecia areata. Some clones in this sample may be carry-over from other donors' samples.

The rearrangement uses TRBV6-5 and TRBJ2-1; 10 bases map to TRBD2. The V and J ends lost 6 bases and 7 bases, in that order; junction bases with no gene match: 6. Germline values: CDR1 MNHEY, CDR2 SVGAGI. The CDR3 covers 14 residues. The DNA of the CDR3 is TGTGCCAGCAGCAAAGCGGGAGGGCCAAATGAGCAGTTCTTC. Translation gives CASSKAGGPNEQFF.

The rearrangement joins TRBV7-9 to TRBJ2-7; TRBD1 agrees at 8 bases. There are 18 residues in the CDR3. The V gene's germline CDR1 is SEHNR and CDR2 FQNEAQ (reference sequence). After removal of 1 base from V and 7 bases from J, the junction contained 18 bases not matched to a gene. CDR3 residues: CASSLVAGGSLMSGEQYF. The CDR3 DNA sequence: TGTGCCAGCAGCTTAGTTGCAGGGGGCTCCCTTATGAGTGGGGAGCAGTACTTC.

This sequence joins TRBV28 and TRBJ2-5; D call uncertain. Trimming stripped 4 bases from V and 4 bases from J, with 4 bases between. The germline CDR1 and CDR2 sequences are MDHEN and SYDVKM. There are 11 residues in the CDR3. The CDR3 DNA follows: TGTGCCAGCAGTTCCCGAGAGACCCAGTACTTC. Translated: CASSSRETQYF.

This clonotype was seen many times. This chain uses TRBV6-2 or TRBV6-3 with TRBJ1-2, with D hard to call. The V and J ends lost 0 bases and 8 bases respectively, with 7 bases between them. The CDR3 runs to 12 residues. Germline-derived CDR1 and CDR2 are MNHEY and SVGEGT. DNA for the CDR3: TGTGCCAGCAGTTACTCGATATCCGGCTACACCTTC. It specifies CASSYSISGYTF.

This clonotype occurred many times. The chain is built from TRBV12-3 or TRBV12-4 and TRBJ1-4; D is ambiguous. The CDR3 covers 15 residues. The V end was cut by 2 bases, the J end by 8 bases, with 15 bases between. As DNA, the CDR3 is TGTGCCAGCAGTTTAAGTGGACCAACGGAAGAAAAACTGTTTTTT. Translating gives CASSLSGPTEEKLFF.

The sample holds a few counts of this clonotype. This chain joins TRBV7-9 and TRBJ1-4; no definite D call. Trimming cost V 5 bases and J 4 bases, with 11 bases left between them. CDR1 SEHNR and CDR2 FQNEAQ come from the germline V gene (reference sequence). The CDR3 covers 14 residues. The CDR3 DNA follows: TGTGCCAGCAGCCCGGACGTACGTAATGAAAAACTGTTTTTT. It translates to CASSPDVRNEKLFF.

The rearrangement links TRBV5-1 to TRBJ2-7, with a possible D match to TRBD2 (5 bases). The V end was cut by 3 bases, the J end by 5 bases, with 15 bases between. Germline loops: CDR1 SGHRS, CDR2 YFSETQ. This CDR3 region has 14 residues. Written as DNA, the CDR3 is TGCGCCAGCAGCTACGGGCGCTACGGGGACGAGCAGTACTTC. Protein product: CASSYGRYGDEQYF. The variable domain in full, completed from reference TRBV5-1 and TRBJ2-7, reads KAGVTQTPRYLIKTRGQQVTLSCSPISGHRSVSWYQQTPGQGLQFLFEYFSETQRNKGNFPGRFSGRQFSNSRSEMNVSTLELGDSALYLCASSYGRYGDEQYFGPGTRLTVT.

This clonotype was seen a handful of times. The V and J genes are TRBV3-1 and TRBJ2-3; D remains ambiguous. Germline V gene sequence: CDR1 LGHDT, CDR2 YNNKEL (reference sequence). This CDR3 contains 12 residues. The V gene lost 3 bases and the J gene lost 5 bases, with 6 bases spanning the gap. CDR3 residues: CASSHRIDTQYF. CDR3 DNA: TGTGCCAGCAGCCACCGTATAGATACGCAGTATTTT.

This rearrangement joins TRBV20-1 to TRBJ2-5; the D gene is possibly TRBD2 (6 bases). From germline, CDR1 is DFQATT and CDR2 SNEGSKA (reference sequence). The length of the CDR3 is 17 residues. Trimming shortened V by 0 bases and J by 0 bases, and 17 bases separated the two germline ends. The CDR3 loop reads CSARDPLVRGYQETQYF. CDR3 sequence (DNA): TGCAGTGCTAGAGACCCCCTGGTCCGGGGGTACCAAGAGACCCAGTACTTC.

In its sample, this clonotype was seen a few times. This chain uses TRBV29-1 with TRBJ2-3; D might be TRBD2 (6 bases). This CDR3 contains 13 residues. V lost 3 bases and J lost 4, with 11 bases in between. In germline, CDR1 is SQVTM, CDR2 ANQGSEA. CDR3 in DNA: TGCAGCGTTGACGGCGGGGTGGCAGATACGCAGTATTTT. Translating gives CSVDGGVADTQYF.

This clonotype turned up a few times. The chain has TRBV7-2 and TRBJ2-1; TRBD2 is a possible D gene (5 bases). CDR3 length equals 15 residues. Deletions cut 3 bases from V and 6 bases from J, with 15 bases between. CDR1 and CDR2 from the germline V gene are SGHTA and FQGNSA. This CDR3 reads CASSFQTRRANEQFF. Written as DNA, the CDR3 is TGTGCCAGCAGCTTCCAAACTAGACGGGCCAATGAGCAGTTCTTC. Filled out from reference TRBV7-2 and TRBJ2-1, the complete variable domain reads GAGVSQSPSNKVTEKGKDVELRCDPISGHTALYWYRQSLGQGLEFLIYFQGNSAPDKSGLPSDRFSAERTGGSVSTLTIQRTQQEDSAVYLCASSFQTRRANEQFFGPGTRLTVL.

CDR3 in amino acids: CASSRQVASGKQTDTQYF. The DNA for the CDR3 is TGTGCCAGCAGCCGCCAGGTGGCTAGCGGGAAACAAACAGATACGCAGTATTTT. The chain links TRBV14 to TRBJ2-3; 9 nucleotides align to TRBD2. V shed 4 bases and J 3 bases; nucleotides not matched to a gene: 14. This CDR3 comprises 18 residues. The germline CDR1 and CDR2 sequences are SGHDN and FVKESK.

This clonotype was recorded many times. The J gene is TRBJ1-2, the V gene TRBV10-2, with D maybe TRBD1 (6 bases). CDR3 length equals 14 residues. V was cut by 6 bases and J by 8 bases, with 19 bases left in between. The V gene's germline CDR1 is WSHSY and CDR2 SAAADI. The CDR3 reads CASSPGQGVGGYTF. The CDR3 DNA sequence: TGCGCCAGCAGCCCGGGACAAGGGGTCGGGGGCTACACCTTC.

The chain has TRBV6-1 and TRBJ2-1; D remains unclear. The germline V and J ends were trimmed by 4 bases and 0 bases, with 10 bases remaining between them. CDR3 size: 15 residues. Germline lookup yields CDR1 MNHNS and CDR2 SASEGT. CDR3 DNA: TGTGCCAGCAGTGTGGGCTGGAGCTCCTACAATGAGCAGTTCTTC. Translating it yields CASSVGWSSYNEQFF.

This clonotype was counted between two and nine times. V is TRBV7-6 and J is TRBJ1-3; D is unresolved. V was shortened by 5 bases and J by 0 bases, with 14 bases between the two germline ends. Germline CDR1 and CDR2: SGHVS and FNYEAQ. The length of the CDR3 is 16 residues. CDR3 coding DNA: TGTGCCAGCAGCCAAACAGTCGGCAACTCTGGAAACACCATATATTTT. It codes for CASSQTVGNSGNTIYF.

The J gene is TRBJ2-3, the V gene TRBV7-9; D might be TRBD1 or TRBD2, each matching 5 bases. The V end was cut by 4 bases, the J end by 2 bases, with 13 bases between. Germline V gene data show CDR1 as SEHNR and CDR2 as FQNEAQ (reference sequence). The CDR3 is 15 amino acids. The CDR3 sequence: CASSSGTLHTDTQYF. The CDR3 DNA reads as TGTGCCAGCAGCTCCGGGACCCTCCACACAGATACGCAGTATTTT.

The table lists this clonotype with many counts. The genes are TRBV12-3 or TRBV12-4 and TRBJ2-3; D is unresolved. V lost 6 bases to trimming and J lost 1 base, with 14 bases between them. The CDR3 is 15 residues long. The CDR3 sequence is CASSDVSAGTDTQYF. CDR3 nucleotide sequence: TGTGCCAGCAGCGACGTCTCGGCCGGCACAGATACGCAGTATTTT.

J is TRBJ2-5 and V is TRBV5-1, with D perhaps TRBD1 or TRBD2 (5 bases each). Germline CDR1 and CDR2: SGHRS and YFSETQ. V was pared by 4 bases and J by 2 bases, with 12 bases between. This CDR3 region has 14 residues. The CDR3: CASSPGTVQETQYF. The CDR3 DNA is TGCGCCAGCAGCCCAGGGACGGTGCAAGAGACCCAGTACTTC.

This sequence joins TRBV20-1 and TRBJ2-3; D unclear. The germline V gene encodes CDR1 DFQATT and CDR2 SNEGSKA (reference sequence). Trimming left V 5 bases short and J 1 base short, with 13 bases between. The CDR3 sequence is 14 residues long. The CDR3 DNA reads as TGCAGTGCTGCGCCTGGCGGCCGCACAGATACGCAGTATTTT. This gives the protein CSAAPGGRTDTQYF.